This T cell receptor beta chain came from a study of human T cells and chemical hapten exposure. Across the study: An area of 2 cm by approximately 2 cm on upper inner arm skin received 2% DPC for sensitization. Throughout a study of approximately 24 weeks, patients underwent weekly scalp administration of diphenylcyclopropenone doses.

This clonotype was seen at least ten times. The library attached unique molecular identifiers to individual cDNA molecules. TCRdb fed the RACE reads into MiXCR, producing one record per CDR3 protein. The sample yields under 300,000 distinct CDR3 sequences, around 7.7% seen once. The CDR3 spans 15 residues. The V segment lost 5 bases and the J segment 4 bases; nucleotides outside the gene matches: 6. Looked up from germline, CDR1 is SGHAT and CDR2 is FQNNGV. Indicated time point: pre-sensitization, week 0. Treatment in this sample: therapeutic diphenylcyclopropenone sensitization with weekly scalp DPC. Total RNA was extracted from unfractionated whole blood.

The chain links TRBV11-2 to TRBJ1-2; TRBD1 matches at 11 bases. The receptor was derived from a man younger than 35 with alopecia areata. Some clones in this sample may be carry-over from other donors' samples. The input for sequencing was whole blood, taken in connection with sensitization to the hapten diphenylcyclopropenone (DPC). The CDR3 is CASSADRGQLYGYTF. The CDR3 DNA sequence: TGTGCCAGCAGCGCGGACAGGGGGCAGCTCTATGGCTACACCTTC.